This passage covers 19 T cell receptor beta chains from one sample sequenced in a study of cytomegalovirus exposure and HLA in healthy donors. The protocol was immunoSEQ multiplex PCR, while the TCRdb copy is restricted to in-frame clones and leaves out a portion. In the table there are about 130,000 clones, approximately 92% of which are singletons. Sequenced sample: PBMCs. These receptors were taken from a young woman in good health and CMV-seronegative.

The chain couples TRBV6-6 to TRBJ2-1; perhaps TRBD2 as D (5 bases). Germline CDR1 and CDR2: MNHNY and SVGAGI (reference sequence). The length of the CDR3 is 14 residues. With 4 bases removed from V and 5 bases from J, the gap between germline ends came to 12 bases. This CDR3 is CASSSPAGHNEQFF. CDR3 sequence (DNA): TGTGCCAGCAGTTCCCCGGCGGGTCACAATGAGCAGTTCTTC.

This clone was seen only once. Given the absence of the conserved phenylalanine or tryptophan at the CDR3 end, a read error is likely. No DNA is shown, since the ends of the CDR3 on it are uncertain; the CDR3 is the one TCRdb lists. The gene calls are TRBV29-1 and TRBJ1-6; TRBD1, the table's D call, lacks a check against the DNA. Germline V CDR1 and CDR2: SQVTM, ANQGSEA. The CDR3 adds up to 10 amino acids, both ends counted. Here the CDR3 reads CSGRGKGASS.

The V and J genes are TRBV7-9 and TRBJ1-1, with D possibly TRBD1 on 6 matching bases. V lost 4 bases, J lost 2 bases, and 11 bases lay in between. CDR3 size: 14 residues. CDR1 is SEHNR, CDR2 FQNEAQ, per germline (reference sequence). Written as DNA, the CDR3 is TGTGCCAGCAGCTACAGACAGGAAAACACTGAAGCTTTCTTT. This sequence encodes CASSYRQENTEAFF.

In DNA, the CDR3 is TGTGCCAGCAGTCGAAGACTAGCGGGGGATATTAATGAGCAGTTCTTC. It is translated as CASSRRLAGDINEQFF. V and J are TRBV9 and TRBJ2-1, with 12 bases fitting TRBD2. J gave up 7 bases and V 5 bases, and 10 bases lay outside the gene matches. Germline V gene sequence: CDR1 SGDLS, CDR2 YYNGEE. This CDR3 has 16 residues.

The chain couples TRBV10-3 to TRBJ1-2, with D perhaps TRBD1 (6 bases). Germline CDR1 reads ENHRY; CDR2 reads SYGVKD. CDR3 length: 13 amino acids. Trimming shortened V by 2 bases and J by 5 bases, and 9 bases separated the two germline ends. CDR3: CAISEGQTYGYTF. The CDR3 DNA reads as TGTGCCATCAGTGAGGGACAGACGTATGGCTACACCTTC.

V is TRBV6-7 and J is TRBJ1-2; the D is unclear. TRBV6-7 is identified as an open reading frame with a role that is uncertain. The length of the CDR3 is 13 residues. V was trimmed by 7 bases and J by 3 bases, leaving 12 bases between them. Here the CDR3 DNA reads TGTGCCAGCATATTCCCAGGTTACTATGGCTACACCTTC. Protein sequence: CASIFPGYYGYTF.

The V and J genes are TRBV9 and TRBJ2-5, with D maybe TRBD1 (6 bases). The CDR3 spans 17 residues. In germline, CDR1 is SGDLS, CDR2 YYNGEE. Trimming pared 6 bases from V and 2 bases from J, leaving 23 bases between. The CDR3 DNA reads as TGTGCCAGCACCAAAACCCGAAGTTTCCAGGGGCAAGAGACCCAGTACTTC. It encodes CASTKTRSFQGQETQYF.

This chain links TRBV13 with TRBJ2-3; 7 bases fit TRBD2. The CDR3 is 14 amino acids. Trimming cost V 6 bases and J 4 bases; bases outside gene matches: 7. The germline CDR1 and CDR2 sequences are PRHDT and FYEKMQ (reference sequence). CDR3 sequence: CASSSGGGSDTQYF. For the CDR3, the DNA is TGTGCCAGCAGTTCGGGGGGAGGCTCAGATACGCAGTATTTT.

The chain carries TRBV6-6 and TRBJ1-1; 7 bases line up with TRBD1. The CDR3 loop spans 11 amino acids. The germline V gene has CDR1 MNHNY and CDR2 SVGAGI (reference sequence). J was trimmed by 7 bases and V by 9 bases; bases with no gene match: 5. The CDR3 loop reads CASHRDSEAFF. The CDR3 region has the DNA TGTGCCAGTCACCGGGACAGTGAAGCTTTCTTT.

The rearrangement links TRBV4-1 to TRBJ1-6; D not certain. Deletions cut 0 bases from V and 9 bases from J, with 15 bases between. The CDR3 is 16 residues long. Germline CDR1 MGHRA, CDR2 YSYEKL. This chain's CDR3 is CASSQDLSPIGSPLHF. The CDR3, as DNA: TGCGCCAGCAGCCAAGATCTAAGCCCAATTGGTTCACCCCTCCACTTT.

The chain joins TRBV18 to TRBJ2-2, with D possibly TRBD2 on 6 matching bases. Germline values: CDR1 KGHSH, CDR2 LQKENI. The CDR3 length is 16 residues. Trimming took 3 bases from V and 5 from J, leaving 16 bases between them. This CDR3 reads CASSPYGGHETGELFF. DNA for the CDR3: TGTGCCAGCTCACCCTACGGAGGGCACGAGACCGGGGAGCTGTTTTTT. Combining the CDR3 with reference TRBV18 and TRBJ2-2 gives the whole variable domain NAGVMQNPRHLVRRRGQEARLRCSPMKGHSHVYWYRQLPEEGLKFMVYLQKENIIDESGMPKERFSAEFPKEGPSILRIQQVVRGDSAAYFCASSPYGGHETGELFFGEGSRLTVL.

The rearrangement uses TRBV5-1 and TRBJ1-4; D unclear. The CDR3 totals 13 residues. Trimming shortened V by 1 base and J by 8 bases, and 9 bases separated the two germline ends. Germline CDR1 reads SGHRS; CDR2 reads YFSETQ. The CDR3 coding sequence is TGCGCCAGCAGCTTGTCCCCGGGGGAAAAACTGTTTTTT. Protein sequence: CASSLSPGEKLFF.

The CDR3 region is CASSTFGGTEAFF. The CDR3 DNA reads TGCGCCAGCAGCACTTTCGGGGGTACTGAAGCTTTCTTT. The rearrangement links TRBV5-1 to TRBJ1-1; D might be TRBD1 (5 bases). The CDR3 sequence is 13 residues long. The germline V gene encodes CDR1 SGHRS and CDR2 YFSETQ. Trimming took 4 bases from V and 5 from J, leaving 12 bases between them.

The chain carries TRBV5-1 and TRBJ2-7; 8 nucleotides agree with TRBD2. The germline gives CDR1 SGHRS, CDR2 YFSETQ. J was trimmed by 0 bases and V by 7 bases; bases with no gene match: 9. The length of the CDR3 is 15 residues. CDR3 DNA sequence: TGCGCCAGCCACCCCGGTAGCGGGGACTCCTACGAGCAGTACTTC. It encodes CASHPGSGDSYEQYF.

V gene TRBV21-1 combines with J gene TRBJ1-4; the listed D gene, TRBD1, was not tested against the DNA. TRBV21-1 constitutes a pseudogene. This CDR3 contains 18 residues. Here the CDR3 DNA reads TGTGCCAGCAGCAAAAGGGACAATAAAAGTGCAACTAATGAAAAACTGTTTTTT. Residues: CASSKRDNKSATNEKLFF.

This clone showed up just once. V usage is TRBV18 and J usage is TRBJ2-2, with 9 bases that match TRBD2. This CDR3 spans 18 amino acids. J lost 1 base, V lost 2 bases, and 8 bases had no gene match. The germline CDR1 and CDR2 sequences are KGHSH and LQKENI. The CDR3 is CASSPVRGGALNTGELFF. Here the CDR3 DNA reads TGTGCCAGCTCACCAGTGCGGGGGGGCGCCCTGAACACCGGGGAGCTGTTTTTT.

This chain joins TRBV5-5 and TRBJ1-2; 8 bases are a match to TRBD1. The CDR3 runs to 17 residues. V shed 0 bases and J 4 bases; nucleotides not matched to a gene: 11. Germline V gives CDR1 SGHKS, CDR2 YYEKEE (reference sequence). The CDR3 protein is CASSLDRGFWSSYGYTF. For the CDR3, the DNA is TGTGCCAGCAGCTTGGACAGGGGGTTTTGGTCTAGCTATGGCTACACCTTC.

J is TRBJ2-1 and V is TRBV6-5; no firm D call. This CDR3 is built from 13 residues. Trimming removed 2 bases at V and 4 bases at J, with 6 bases between. Germline values: CDR1 MNHEY, CDR2 SVGAGI. CDR3 sequence reads: CASSYGEYNEQFF. The CDR3, as DNA: TGTGCCAGCAGTTACGGAGAGTACAATGAGCAGTTCTTC.

The V call is TRBV5-1, the J call TRBJ2-7; possible D gene TRBD2, 5 bases. Trimming shortened V by 0 bases and J by 3 bases, and 10 bases separated the two germline ends. Germline V gives CDR1 SGHRS, CDR2 YFSETQ. The CDR3 covers 14 residues. CDR3 amino acids: CASSLDGVSYEQYF. CDR3 nucleotides: TGCGCCAGCAGCTTGGACGGGGTAAGCTACGAGCAGTACTTC.